Listed here are 13 T cell receptor beta chains from one sample, sequenced in a study of blood T cell repertoires in COVID-19. Repertoires were generated with immunoSEQ multiplex PCR, while TCRdb's copy carries only in-frame clones and drops some. The sample yields around 100,000 clones, roughly 80% seen once. Source material: peripheral blood. The receptors shown here come from a man in his fifties or sixties with active or convalescent COVID-19.

The rearrangement joins TRBV3-1 (or the pseudogene TRBV3-2) to TRBJ1-1; tentatively, D is TRBD1 (6 bases). V was trimmed by 6 bases and J by 5 bases, leaving 13 bases between them. The germline CDR1 and CDR2 sequences are LGHDT and YNNKEL (reference sequence). This CDR3 contains 13 residues. The CDR3 DNA follows: TGTGCCAGCAGGCCACAGGGTATGACTGAAGCTTTCTTT. It codes for CASRPQGMTEAFF.

A single count supports this clone. The rearrangement joins TRBV14 to TRBJ1-1; D might be TRBD1 (6 bases). Trimming stripped 5 bases from V and 1 base from J, with 11 bases between. The CDR3 totals 14 residues. Germline CDR1 and CDR2: SGHDN and FVKESK. The CDR3 nucleotides read TGTGCCAGCAGCTCACGACAGGAGAACACTGAAGCTTTCTTT. Its translation: CASSSRQENTEAFF.

This chain uses TRBV29-1 with TRBJ2-2; the match to TRBD2 covers 10 bases. V dropped 7 bases and J dropped 6; count of bases not matched to a gene: 14. Germline loops: CDR1 SQVTM, CDR2 ANQGSEA. The CDR3 is 16 residues long. The CDR3 reads CSALGSSGSAPGELFF. In nucleotides, the CDR3 is TGCAGCGCCCTGGGGTCTAGCGGGAGCGCGCCCGGGGAGCTGTTTTTT.

The V call is TRBV6-5, the J call TRBJ1-2, with D unresolved. This CDR3 is 14 amino acids long. CDR1 is MNHEY, CDR2 SVGAGI, per germline. With 6 bases removed from V and 3 bases from J, the gap between germline ends came to 14 bases. The DNA of the CDR3 is TGTGCCAGCAGCCTTGGACGGGAGGACTATGGCTACACCTTC. It is translated as CASSLGREDYGYTF.

V is TRBV5-1 and J is TRBJ2-3; D call uncertain. Germline-derived CDR1 and CDR2 are SGHRS and YFSETQ. V lost 1 base to trimming and J lost 5 bases, with 11 bases between them. The CDR3 spans 14 residues. The CDR3 spells CASSLHSQIDTQYF. As DNA, the CDR3 is TGCGCCAGCAGCTTGCATTCCCAGATAGATACGCAGTATTTT.

This clone was counted between two and nine times. The rearrangement joins TRBV14 to TRBJ2-3, with D possibly being TRBD2 (6 bases). Germline V CDR1 and CDR2: SGHDN, FVKESK. The CDR3 is 17 amino acids. The ends were cut back, 0 bases at V and 0 bases at J, with 13 bases in the middle. The CDR3 protein is CASSQDAAGSSTDTQYF. The DNA for the CDR3 is TGTGCCAGCAGCCAAGATGCAGCGGGTTCTAGCACAGATACGCAGTATTTT.

The rearrangement uses TRBV9 and TRBJ1-6, with D perhaps TRBD1 (6 bases). The V gene's germline CDR1 is SGDLS and CDR2 YYNGEE. Trimming removed 1 base at V and 6 bases at J, with 26 bases between. The CDR3 has 20 amino acids. CDR3 loop: CASSVTPGTLSWGTNSPLHF. DNA of the CDR3: TGTGCCAGCAGCGTAACACCCGGGACACTTTCCTGGGGCACTAATTCACCCCTCCACTTT.

V and J are TRBV27 and TRBJ1-1; 8 bases match TRBD1. The CDR3 is 14 residues long. Germline trimming cut 6 bases from V and 2 bases from J; bases unmatched to any gene: 5. The germline V gene has CDR1 MNHEY and CDR2 SMNVEV (reference sequence). CDR3 DNA: TGTGCCAGCAGACTACAGGGGGTAAACACTGAAGCTTTCTTT. Encoded protein: CASRLQGVNTEAFF.

This clone was counted between two and nine times. V and J are TRBV29-1 and TRBJ1-1, with a possible D match to TRBD1 (5 bases). V was trimmed by 2 bases and J by 0 bases, leaving 16 bases between them. The CDR3 is 16 amino acids. Germline-derived CDR1 and CDR2 are SQVTM and ANQGSEA. CDR3 protein: CSVESRENIMNTEAFF. The CDR3 nucleotides read TGCAGCGTTGAATCCAGGGAAAACATCATGAACACTGAAGCTTTCTTT. Full variable domain (outside the CDR3, taken from reference TRBV29-1 and TRBJ1-1): SAVISQKPSRDICQRGTSLTIQCQVDSQVTMMFWYRQQPGQSLTLIATANQGSEATYESGFVIDKFPISRPNLTFSTLTVSNMSPEDSSIYLCSVESRENIMNTEAFFGQGTRLTVV.

This chain joins TRBV5-1 and TRBJ2-1, with TRBD2 matching 10 bases. Germline V gene lookup returns CDR1 SGHRS and CDR2 YFSETQ. The CDR3 covers 15 residues. V lost 5 bases, J lost 1 base, and 3 bases stayed unmatched. The DNA for the CDR3 is TGCGCCAGCAGGCCACTAGCGGGATCCTACAATGAGCAGTTCTTC. Protein product: CASRPLAGSYNEQFF.

The CDR3 sequence: CASSQGTGAADTQYF. The CDR3 coding sequence is TGTGCCAGCAGCCAAGGGACAGGGGCGGCAGATACGCAGTATTTT. The J gene is TRBJ2-3, the V gene TRBV5-4; 10 positions agree with TRBD1. The junction had 6 bases not matched to a gene; V was cut back by 4 bases and J by 4 bases. Germline CDR1 SGHNT, CDR2 YYREEE (reference sequence). This CDR3 is 15 amino acids long.

The chain couples TRBV5-1 to TRBJ2-1; 9 bases line up with TRBD2. There are 16 residues in the CDR3. The junction had 2 bases not matched to a gene; V was cut back by 0 bases and J by 1 base. CDR1 SGHRS and CDR2 YFSETQ come from the germline V gene. The CDR3 DNA follows: TGCGCCAGCAGCTTGGTGGCGGGAGGGTCCTACAATGAGCAGTTCTTC. This sequence encodes CASSLVAGGSYNEQFF.

The rearrangement joins TRBV7-6 to TRBJ2-1; D gene uncertain. V lost 0 bases, J lost 9 bases, and 3 bases lay in between. CDR3 length: 11 residues. Germline V gene sequence: CDR1 SGHVS, CDR2 FNYEAQ. The CDR3 bases are TGTGCCAGCAGCTTAGCAGCTGAGCAGTTCTTC. It translates to CASSLAAEQFF.